This T cell receptor (beta chain) was recovered during a study of cytomegalovirus exposure and HLA in healthy donors. With respect to this clone: Its antigen remains unknown.

At collection, donors were nominally healthy, but unrecorded immune exposures were probable. The V gene's germline CDR1 is KGHSH and CDR2 LQKENI. The CDR3 length is 16 residues. The V end lost 2 bases, the J end lost 1 base, and 14 bases lay between the germline ends. Researchers ran the PCR with 60 Vbeta and 13 Jbeta primers. Repertoires were generated with immunoSEQ multiplex PCR, while TCRdb's copy carries only in-frame clones and drops some. The data contain 160,000 or so clones, almost 85% of them singletons. General study points: HLA alleles were associated with fewer than 20,000 TCR beta sequences in a later analysis at 0.05 false discovery rate.

Specimen: PBMCs. The receptor was isolated from a woman aged 45-60 years in good health and CMV-seronegative. The chain carries TRBV18 and TRBJ1-1, with a tentative D call TRBD1 (6 bases). The CDR3 nucleotides read TGTGCCAGCTCACCAGCAGAGGGACACCCGAACACTGAAGCTTTCTTT. Amino acid sequence: CASSPAEGHPNTEAFF.